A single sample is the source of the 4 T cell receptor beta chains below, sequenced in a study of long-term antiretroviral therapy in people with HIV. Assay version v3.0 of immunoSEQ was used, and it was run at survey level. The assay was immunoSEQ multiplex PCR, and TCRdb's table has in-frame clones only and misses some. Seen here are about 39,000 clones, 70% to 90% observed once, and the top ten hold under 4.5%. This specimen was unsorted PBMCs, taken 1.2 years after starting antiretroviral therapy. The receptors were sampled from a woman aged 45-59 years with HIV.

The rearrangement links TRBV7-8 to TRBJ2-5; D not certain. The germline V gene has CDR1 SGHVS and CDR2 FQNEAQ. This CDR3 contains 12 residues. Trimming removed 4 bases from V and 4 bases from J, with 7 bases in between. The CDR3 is CASSSQRETQYF. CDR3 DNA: TGTGCCAGCAGCTCTCAAAGAGAGACCCAGTACTTC. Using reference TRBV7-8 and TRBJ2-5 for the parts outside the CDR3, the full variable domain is GAGVSQSPRYKVAKRGQDVALRCDPISGHVSLFWYQQALGQGPEFLTYFQNEAQLDKSGLPSDRFFAERPEGSVSTLKIQRTQQEDSAVYLCASSSQRETQYFGPGTRLLVL.

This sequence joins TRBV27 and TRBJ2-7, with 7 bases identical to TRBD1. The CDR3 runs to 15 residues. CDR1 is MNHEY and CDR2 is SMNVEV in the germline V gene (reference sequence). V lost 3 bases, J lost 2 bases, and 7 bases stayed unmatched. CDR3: CASSLKQGTAYEQYF. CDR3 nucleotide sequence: TGTGCCAGCAGTTTGAAACAGGGGACCGCCTACGAGCAGTACTTC.

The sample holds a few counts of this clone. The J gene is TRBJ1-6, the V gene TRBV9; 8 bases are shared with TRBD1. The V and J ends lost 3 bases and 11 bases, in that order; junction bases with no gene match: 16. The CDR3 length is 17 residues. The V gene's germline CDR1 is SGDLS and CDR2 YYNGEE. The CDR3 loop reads CASSDPGQVSGGPPLHF. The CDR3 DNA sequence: TGTGCCAGCAGCGACCCGGGACAGGTTTCGGGGGGCCCACCCCTCCACTTT.

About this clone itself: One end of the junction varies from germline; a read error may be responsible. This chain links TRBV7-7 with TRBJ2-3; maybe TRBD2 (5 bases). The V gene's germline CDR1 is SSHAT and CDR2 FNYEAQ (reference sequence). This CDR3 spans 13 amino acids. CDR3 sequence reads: CASSLDSWDTQYF. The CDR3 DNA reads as TGTGCTAGCAGCTTGGACTCGTGGGATACGCAGTATTTT.